The rows below give T cell receptor beta chains drawn from one sample of a study of cytomegalovirus exposure and HLA in healthy donors. The method was immunoSEQ multiplex PCR; TCRdb's version includes in-frame clones alone and lacks a portion of them. The repertoire holds some 120,000 clones, 65% to 80% seen once, with approximately 10% in the top ten. Specimen: PBMCs. Every receptor here comes from a man aged 40-49 years in good health and CMV-seropositive. Each CDR3 is given with its conserved first and last residue. Fields, in order: CDR3 DNA, CDR3 protein, D gene, V gene, clone size, J gene. The D gene is left open where the match is weak. Some rows mark clone size as missing; the rest say once, few, many or name a class of expanded clone.

cdr3_nt: TGTGCCAGCAGCGTCTCTGCGGGGGGAGAAGAGACCCAGTACTTC; cdr3_aa: CASSVSAGGEETQYF; d_call: TRBD2; v_call: TRBV9; clone_size: -; j_call: TRBJ2-5
cdr3_nt: TGCGCCAGCAAAAATGCGATAGGACAGGGGACTGCCTACGAGCAGTACTTC; cdr3_aa: CASKNAIGQGTAYEQYF; d_call: TRBD1; v_call: TRBV5-1; clone_size: -; j_call: TRBJ2-7
cdr3_nt: TGTGCCAGCAGCGGGCCGGGACTAGCGAATACCGGGGAGCTGTTTTTT; cdr3_aa: CASSGPGLANTGELFF; d_call: TRBD2; v_call: TRBV9; clone_size: -; j_call: TRBJ2-2
cdr3_nt: TGTGCCAGCAGGGTAGATACAGGGTTCGTTGAGACCCAGTACTTC; cdr3_aa: CASRVDTGFVETQYF; d_call: -; v_call: TRBV6-1; clone_size: -; j_call: TRBJ2-5
cdr3_nt: TGTGCCAGCAGCTTGTGGCGGCTCTCCTACAATGAGCAGTTCTTC; cdr3_aa: CASSLWRLSYNEQFF; d_call: -; v_call: TRBV5-6; clone_size: few; j_call: TRBJ2-1
cdr3_nt: TGTGCCAGCAGGAAGGGGGGGCCCAGTTCACCCCTCCACTTT; cdr3_aa: CASRKGGPSSPLHF; d_call: -; v_call: TRBV2; clone_size: -; j_call: TRBJ1-6
cdr3_nt: TGCAGCGTTGAAAGAGCCGGAGGTACCGGGGAGCTGTTTTTT; cdr3_aa: CSVERAGGTGELFF; d_call: -; v_call: TRBV29-1; clone_size: -; j_call: TRBJ2-2
cdr3_nt: TGTGCCAGCAGTCAGATTAGGATGATAGCAATTGGCACAGATACGCAGTATTTT; cdr3_aa: CASSQIRMIAIGTDTQYF; d_call: -; v_call: TRBV28; clone_size: -; j_call: TRBJ2-3
cdr3_nt: TGTGCCAGTAGAAGGGACAGTTACAATCAGCCCCAGCATTTT; cdr3_aa: CASRRDSYNQPQHF; d_call: TRBD1; v_call: TRBV19; clone_size: -; j_call: TRBJ1-5
cdr3_nt: TGCGCCAGCAGCTTGGGCTCCCGACGGACTAGCACAGATACGCAGTATTTT; cdr3_aa: CASSLGSRRTSTDTQYF; d_call: -; v_call: TRBV5-1; clone_size: -; j_call: TRBJ2-3
cdr3_nt: TGTGCCAGCTCACACCTGCAGGGACAGACAAACATCCAAGTGACCCAGTACTTC; cdr3_aa: CASSHLQGQTNIQVTQYF; d_call: TRBD1; v_call: TRBV18; clone_size: -; j_call: TRBJ2-5
cdr3_nt: TGTGCCAGCAGCCTCCACGGGGAGGGCGCTGAAGCTTTCTTT; cdr3_aa: CASSLHGEGAEAFF; d_call: -; v_call: TRBV7-9; clone_size: once; j_call: TRBJ1-1
cdr3_nt: TGCGCCAGCAAGAGTCCGGGAGGCGGGTATGGCTACACCTTC; cdr3_aa: CASKSPGGGYGYTF; d_call: -; v_call: TRBV5-1; clone_size: once; j_call: TRBJ1-2
cdr3_nt: TGTGCCAGCTCACCTCATAGCCCCCAGGGTGCAAATTCACCCCTCCACTTT; cdr3_aa: CASSPHSPQGANSPLHF; d_call: -; v_call: TRBV18; clone_size: -; j_call: TRBJ1-6
cdr3_nt: TGTGCCAGCAGCTTGGTTCCGAGTGCGGACTATGGCTACACCTTC; cdr3_aa: CASSLVPSADYGYTF; d_call: -; v_call: TRBV5-5; clone_size: -; j_call: TRBJ1-2
cdr3_nt: TGTGCCAGCAGCGTTGGACCGAGGGTTGAAGCTTTCTTT; cdr3_aa: CASSVGPRVEAFF; d_call: -; v_call: TRBV7-2; clone_size: few; j_call: TRBJ1-1
cdr3_nt: TGCGCCAGCAGCTCGACAGGGAAGTCCAACTCTGGGGCCAACGTCCTGACTTTC; cdr3_aa: CASSSTGKSNSGANVLTF; d_call: TRBD1; v_call: TRBV5-1; clone_size: -; j_call: TRBJ2-6